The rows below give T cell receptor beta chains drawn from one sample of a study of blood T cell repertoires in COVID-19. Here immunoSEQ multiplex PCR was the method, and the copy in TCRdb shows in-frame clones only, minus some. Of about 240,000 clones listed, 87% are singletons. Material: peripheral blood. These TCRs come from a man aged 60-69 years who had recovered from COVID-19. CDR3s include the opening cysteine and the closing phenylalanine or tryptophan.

CDR3 protein: CASSPFRTGGVETQYF; J gene: TRBJ2-5; V gene: TRBV18; CDR3 length: 16
CDR3 protein: CASSRLLAGGSQETQYF; J gene: TRBJ2-5; V gene: TRBV5-1; CDR3 length: 17
CDR3 protein: CSASGWGGDQPQHF; J gene: TRBJ1-5; V gene: TRBV20-1; CDR3 length: 14
CDR3 protein: CASSPRWEGTEAFF; J gene: TRBJ1-1; V gene: TRBV5-1; CDR3 length: 14
CDR3 protein: CASSWPLRDPTNYGYTF; J gene: TRBJ1-2; V gene: TRBV28; CDR3 length: 17
CDR3 protein: CASAGEGAKWDGYTF; J gene: TRBJ1-2; V gene: TRBV2; CDR3 length: 15
CDR3 protein: CASCPGGLTDTQYF; J gene: TRBJ2-3; V gene: TRBV6-5; CDR3 length: 14
CDR3 protein: CAWSRLRTGRGSGNTIYF; J gene: TRBJ1-3; V gene: TRBV30; CDR3 length: 18
CDR3 protein: CASSIGDRRSYEQYF; J gene: TRBJ2-7; V gene: TRBV5-6; CDR3 length: 15
CDR3 protein: CASSYSIGDEPLHF; J gene: TRBJ1-6; V gene: TRBV6-6; CDR3 length: 14
CDR3 protein: CASSQEGHRGYEQYF; J gene: TRBJ2-7; V gene: TRBV4-2; CDR3 length: 15
CDR3 protein: CASSSPRPGNTGELFF; J gene: TRBJ2-2; V gene: TRBV5-1; CDR3 length: 16
CDR3 protein: CASTMAGTAHQPQHF; J gene: TRBJ1-5; V gene: TRBV5-8; CDR3 length: 15
CDR3 protein: CASTPGGRRETQYF; J gene: TRBJ2-5; V gene: TRBV6-5; CDR3 length: 14
CDR3 protein: CASTYTGELFF; J gene: TRBJ2-2; V gene: TRBV12-3/TRBV12-4; CDR3 length: 11
CDR3 protein: CASINLQGLNYGYTF; J gene: TRBJ1-2; V gene: TRBV6-5; CDR3 length: 15
CDR3 protein: CASSQVYILGSSYEQYF; J gene: TRBJ2-7; V gene: TRBV4-1; CDR3 length: 17
CDR3 protein: CASSSTYEQYF; J gene: TRBJ2-7; V gene: TRBV6-6; CDR3 length: 11
CDR3 protein: CASSSQDQPQHF; J gene: TRBJ1-5; V gene: TRBV7-2; CDR3 length: 12